The clone carrying this T cell receptor (beta chain) has at least ten counts. Its target is unknown. In germline, CDR1 is LNHNV, CDR2 YYDKDF (reference sequence). CDR3 length equals 11 residues. V lost 8 bases to trimming and J lost 4 bases, with 9 bases between them. Here immunoSEQ multiplex PCR was the method, and the copy in TCRdb shows in-frame clones only, minus some. Of around 63,000 clones listed, 85% to 90% are singletons. The sample belongs to a study of T cell responses to AZD1222 COVID-19 vaccine. Study-wide results and limits: Variant regions that are unmutated are reportedly the target of nearly half of spike-specific TCRs. Seropositive status at baseline applied to only six AZD1222 recipients. The repertoires were collected only after the peak T cell response. Researchers report vaccine-associated CD4 TCRs spanning spike, with dominance at 160-218 and 743-854.

The source is an adult in good health. The sequencing here drew on peripheral blood, taken on day 0 of AZD1222 vaccination. The V gene is TRBV15, the J gene TRBJ2-7; TRBD2 is a possible D gene (5 bases). CDR3 loop: CATGRGYEQYF. The CDR3 DNA reads TGTGCCACCGGCCGGGGTTACGAGCAGTACTTC.